This T cell receptor (beta chain) was identified in a study of tumor and adjacent non-tumor tissue in lung cancer. Findings of the study overall: Significantly higher TCR diversity was found in tumor than normal lung.

Regarding this clonotype: Antigen: not known.

CDR1 is SQVTM and CDR2 is ANQGSEA in the germline V gene. The V end lost 5 bases, the J end lost 3 bases, and 11 bases lay between the germline ends. The CDR3 is made up of 13 amino acids. The library came from three nested PCR rounds adapted from ARM-PCR protocols. TCRdb reprocessed the multiplex PCR reads via MiXCR and lists one record per CDR3 protein. The table records tens of thousands of distinct CDR3 sequences, just over 75% of them present only once. No cell sorting was done before RNA was extracted from the tissue. Distant lung tissue was collected more than 3 cm away from the tumor edge. Sequencing was done on a sample of distant non-tumor lung tissue. The chain combines TRBV29-1 with TRBJ1-3; D is undetermined. This receptor was obtained from a man between 70 and 80 years old with non-small cell lung cancer. CDR3 protein: CSVSEAFGNTIYF. CDR3 DNA sequence: TGCAGCGTTAGTGAGGCATTTGGAAACACCATATATTTT.